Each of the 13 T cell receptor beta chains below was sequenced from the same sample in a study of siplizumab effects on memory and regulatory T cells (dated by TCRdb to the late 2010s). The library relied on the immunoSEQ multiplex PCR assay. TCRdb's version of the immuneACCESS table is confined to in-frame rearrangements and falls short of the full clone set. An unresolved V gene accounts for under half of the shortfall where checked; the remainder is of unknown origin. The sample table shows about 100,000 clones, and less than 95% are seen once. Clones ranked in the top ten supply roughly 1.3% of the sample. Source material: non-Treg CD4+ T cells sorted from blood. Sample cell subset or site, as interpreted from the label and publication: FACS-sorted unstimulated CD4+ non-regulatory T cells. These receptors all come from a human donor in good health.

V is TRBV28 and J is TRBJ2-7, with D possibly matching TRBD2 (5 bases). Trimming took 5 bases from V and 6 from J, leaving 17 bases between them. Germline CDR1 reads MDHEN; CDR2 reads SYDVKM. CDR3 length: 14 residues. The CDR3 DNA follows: TGTGCCAGCAGTCCTCTACTAGTTCGTGCCGAGCAGTACTTC. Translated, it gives CASSPLLVRAEQYF.

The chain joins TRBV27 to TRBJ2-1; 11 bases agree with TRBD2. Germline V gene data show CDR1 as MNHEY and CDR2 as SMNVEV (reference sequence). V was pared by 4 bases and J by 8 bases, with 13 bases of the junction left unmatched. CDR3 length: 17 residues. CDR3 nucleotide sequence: TGTGCCAGCAGTTCCACTCTCCTGACTAGCGGGATTGATGAGCAGTTCTTC. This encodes CASSSTLLTSGIDEQFF.

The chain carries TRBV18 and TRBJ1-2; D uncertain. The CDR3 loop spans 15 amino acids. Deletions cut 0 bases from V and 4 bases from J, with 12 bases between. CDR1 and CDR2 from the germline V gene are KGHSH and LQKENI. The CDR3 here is CASSPPKGPVYGYTF. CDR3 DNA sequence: TGTGCCAGCTCACCACCGAAGGGCCCTGTCTATGGCTACACCTTC.

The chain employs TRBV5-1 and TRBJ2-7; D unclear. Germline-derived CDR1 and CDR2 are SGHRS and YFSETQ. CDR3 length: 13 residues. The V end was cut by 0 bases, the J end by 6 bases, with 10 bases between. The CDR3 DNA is TGCGCCAGCAGCTTGGCCTCGGGCCGCGAGCAGTACTTC. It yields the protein CASSLASGREQYF.

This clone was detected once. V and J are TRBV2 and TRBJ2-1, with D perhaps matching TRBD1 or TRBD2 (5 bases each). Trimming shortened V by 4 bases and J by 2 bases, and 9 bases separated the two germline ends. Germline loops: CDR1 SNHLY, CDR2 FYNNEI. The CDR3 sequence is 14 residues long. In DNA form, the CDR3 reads TGTGCCAGCAGTGGTCTGGGGGCCTACAATGAGCAGTTCTTC. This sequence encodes CASSGLGAYNEQFF.

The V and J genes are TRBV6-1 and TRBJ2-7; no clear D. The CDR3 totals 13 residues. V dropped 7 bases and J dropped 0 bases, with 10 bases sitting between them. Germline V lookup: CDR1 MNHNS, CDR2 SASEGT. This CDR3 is CASKKASSYEQYF. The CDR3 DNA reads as TGTGCCAGCAAGAAAGCGAGCTCCTACGAGCAGTACTTC.

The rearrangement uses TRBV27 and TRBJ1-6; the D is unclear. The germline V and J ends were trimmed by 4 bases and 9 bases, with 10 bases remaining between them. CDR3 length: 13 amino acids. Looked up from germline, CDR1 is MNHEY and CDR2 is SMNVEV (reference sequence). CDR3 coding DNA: TGTGCCAGCAGTTCTCAGTCGGGTTCACCCCTCCACTTT. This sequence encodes CASSSQSGSPLHF.

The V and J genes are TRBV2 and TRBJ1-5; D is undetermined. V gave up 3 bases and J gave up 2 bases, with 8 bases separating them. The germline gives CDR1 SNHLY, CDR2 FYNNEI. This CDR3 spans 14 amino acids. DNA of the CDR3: TGTGCCAGCAGTGACTGGAACCGCAATCAGCCCCAGCATTTT. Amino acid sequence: CASSDWNRNQPQHF.

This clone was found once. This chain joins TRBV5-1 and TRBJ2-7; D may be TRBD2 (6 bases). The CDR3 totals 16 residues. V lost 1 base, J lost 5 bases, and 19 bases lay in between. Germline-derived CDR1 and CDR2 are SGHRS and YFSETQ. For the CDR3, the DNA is TGCGCCAGCAGCTTGAGGGGAGGAAATCACGGGGACGAGCAGTACTTC. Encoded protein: CASSLRGGNHGDEQYF.

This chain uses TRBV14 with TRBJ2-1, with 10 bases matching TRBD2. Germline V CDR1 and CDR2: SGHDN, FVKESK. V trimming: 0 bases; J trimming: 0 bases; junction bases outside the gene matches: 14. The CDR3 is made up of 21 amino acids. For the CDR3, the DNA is TGTGCCAGCAGCCAAGAGTTCCCGAGACTAGCGGGTGTGAGCTCCTACAATGAGCAGTTCTTC. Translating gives CASSQEFPRLAGVSSYNEQFF. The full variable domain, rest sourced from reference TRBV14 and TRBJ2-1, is EAGVTQFPSHSVIEKGQTVTLRCDPISGHDNLYWYRRVMGKEIKFLLHFVKESKQDESGMPNNRFLAERTGGTYSTLKVQPAELEDSGVYFCASSQEFPRLAGVSSYNEQFFGPGTRLTVL.

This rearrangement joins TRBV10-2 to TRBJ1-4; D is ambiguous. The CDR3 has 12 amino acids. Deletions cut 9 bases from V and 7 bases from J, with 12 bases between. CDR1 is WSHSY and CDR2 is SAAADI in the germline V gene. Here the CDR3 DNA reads TGCGCCAGTGGGAGGGTTGGTGAAAAACTGTTTTTT. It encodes CASGRVGEKLFF.

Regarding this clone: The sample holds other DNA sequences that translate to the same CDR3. CDR3 protein: CASSQTGEQYF. The CDR3 nucleotides are TGTGCCAGTAGCCAAACGGGGGAGCAGTACTTC. The chain carries TRBV5-6 and TRBJ2-7, with D maybe TRBD2 (5 bases). The V gene lost 8 bases and the J gene lost 7 bases, with 13 bases spanning the gap. The CDR3 consists of 11 residues. CDR1 and CDR2 from the germline V gene are SGHDT and YYEEEE. Combining the CDR3 with reference TRBV5-6 and TRBJ2-7 gives the whole variable domain DAGVTQSPTHLIKTRGQQVTLRCSPKSGHDTVSWYQQALGQGPQFIFQYYEEEERQRGNFPDRFSGHQFPNYSSELNVNALLLGDSALYLCASSQTGEQYFGPGTRLTVT.

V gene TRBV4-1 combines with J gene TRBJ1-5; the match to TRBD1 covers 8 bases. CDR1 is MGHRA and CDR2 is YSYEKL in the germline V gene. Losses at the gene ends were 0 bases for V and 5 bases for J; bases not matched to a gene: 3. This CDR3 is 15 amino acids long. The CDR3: CASSQEGQDDQPQHF. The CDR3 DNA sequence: TGCGCCAGCAGCCAAGAGGGACAGGACGATCAGCCCCAGCATTTT.